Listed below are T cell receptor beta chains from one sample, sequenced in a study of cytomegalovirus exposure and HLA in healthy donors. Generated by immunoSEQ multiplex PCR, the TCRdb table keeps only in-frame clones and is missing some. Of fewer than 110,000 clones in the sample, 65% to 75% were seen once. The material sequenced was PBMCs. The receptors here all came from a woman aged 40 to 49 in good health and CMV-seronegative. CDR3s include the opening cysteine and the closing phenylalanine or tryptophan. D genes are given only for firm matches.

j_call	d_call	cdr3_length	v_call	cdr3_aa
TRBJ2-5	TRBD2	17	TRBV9	CASSVGTGAGGEETQYF
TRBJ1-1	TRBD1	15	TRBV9	CASSPRDRINTEAFF
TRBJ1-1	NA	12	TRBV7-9	CASSAGITEAFF
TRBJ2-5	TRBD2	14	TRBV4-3	CASSQRGGPETQYF
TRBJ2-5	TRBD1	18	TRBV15	CATSSGTGSRVEGREQYF
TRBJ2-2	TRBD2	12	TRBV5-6	CASSRLAGELFF
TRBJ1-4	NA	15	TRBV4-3	CASSQGVATNEKLFF
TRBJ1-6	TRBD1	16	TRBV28	CASNGEEGTAYSPLHF
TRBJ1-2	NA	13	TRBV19	CASSIRTAWGYTF
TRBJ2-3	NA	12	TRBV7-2	CASSQNTDTQYF
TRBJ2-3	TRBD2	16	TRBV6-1	CASSETSGVSTDTQYF
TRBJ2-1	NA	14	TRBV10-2	CASSESWGGRGQFF
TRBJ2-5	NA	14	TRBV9	CASSVSVTQETQYF
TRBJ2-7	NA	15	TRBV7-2	CASSLASNLRGEQYF
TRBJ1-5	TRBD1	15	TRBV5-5	CASSSGGQGGQPQHF
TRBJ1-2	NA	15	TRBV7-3	CASSFPGQSVYGYTF
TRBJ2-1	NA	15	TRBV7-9	CASSLDYHGLGEQFF
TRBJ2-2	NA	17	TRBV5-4	CASSLEKQGSVTGELFF
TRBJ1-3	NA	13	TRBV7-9	CASSLGSGDTIYF
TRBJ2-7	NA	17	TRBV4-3	CASSQYAIGTGSYEQYF
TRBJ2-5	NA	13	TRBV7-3	CASSLNREETQYF
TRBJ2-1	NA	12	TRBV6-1	CASSVHSLEQFF
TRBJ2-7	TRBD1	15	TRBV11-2	CASSLVRTGSHEQYF
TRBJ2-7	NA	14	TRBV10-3	CAIRPQGRMDEQYF
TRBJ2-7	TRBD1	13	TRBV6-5	CASSPGTGYEQYF
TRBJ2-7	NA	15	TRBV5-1	CASSLKDSLYYEQYF
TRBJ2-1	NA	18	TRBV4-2	CASSQDGIGGITYNEQFF
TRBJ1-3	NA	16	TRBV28	CASSFIADNPGNTIYF
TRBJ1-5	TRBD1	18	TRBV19	CASSIPTGGIIYNQPQHF
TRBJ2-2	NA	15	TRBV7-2	CASSRVGQNTGELFF
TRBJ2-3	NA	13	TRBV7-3	CASSPLFSDTQYF
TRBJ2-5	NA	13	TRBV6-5	CASSYSRKETQYF
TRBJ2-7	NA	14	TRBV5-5	CASSLLGSSYEQYF
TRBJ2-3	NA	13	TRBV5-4	CASSLDTGDTQYF
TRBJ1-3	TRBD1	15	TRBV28	CASGSQGASGNTIYF
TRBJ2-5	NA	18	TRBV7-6	CASSQESNRVVGPETQYF
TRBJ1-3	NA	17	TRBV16	CASSQSRSAGDGNTIYF
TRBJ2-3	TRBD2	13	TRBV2	CASTLAVHDTQYF
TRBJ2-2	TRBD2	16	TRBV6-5	CASSYSTSGNTGELFF
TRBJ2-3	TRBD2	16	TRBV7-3	CSSSKLAGGSTDTQYF
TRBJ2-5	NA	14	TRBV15	CATSRDIEAETQYF
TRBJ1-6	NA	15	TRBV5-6	CASSLVSRWNSPLHF
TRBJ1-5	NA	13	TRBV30	CAWSVEGNQPQHF
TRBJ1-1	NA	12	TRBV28	CASSPGYTEAFF
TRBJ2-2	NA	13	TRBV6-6	CASVQANTGELFF
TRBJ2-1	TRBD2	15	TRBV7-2	CASSLEAGGFNEQFF
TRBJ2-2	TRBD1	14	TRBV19	CASSELTGSGELFF
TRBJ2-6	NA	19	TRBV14	CASSQFAGVRNSGANVLTF
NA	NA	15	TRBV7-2	CASSLWETSSYEQYF
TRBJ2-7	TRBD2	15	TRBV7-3	CASSSPREGTYEQYF
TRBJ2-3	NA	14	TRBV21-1	CASSKAGAPDTQYF
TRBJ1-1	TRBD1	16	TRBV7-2	CASSLVEGAKNTEAFF
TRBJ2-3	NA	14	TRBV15	CATSRVGGVDTQYF
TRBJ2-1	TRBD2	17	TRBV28	CASSPPLAGGMYSEQFF